The sample holds a few counts of the clone carrying this T cell receptor beta chain. Its specificity is unknown. The data are from a study of beta chain features in type 1 diabetes. Study-level findings and limits: Moderate yet significant TCRB CDR3 shortening was seen in Type 1 diabetes patients in all four CD4+ subsets. Fewer junction insertions and more nucleotide deletions appeared in type 1 diabetes patients.

Expressed TCRB transcripts were sequenced, since all the RNA that had been isolated was reverse transcribed. The assay was immunoSEQ multiplex PCR, and TCRdb's table has in-frame clones only and misses some. The sample lists about 340,000 clones, 13% seen once, with about 0.015% in the top ten. CD4+ cells of the naive, central memory, regulatory and stem cell-like memory types were sorted via CD45RO/CCR7/CD25/CD127/CD95/CD27. Without exception, sorted populations had purity beyond 98%. The CDR3 is 14 amino acids. The V gene lost 0 bases and the J gene lost 7 bases, with 12 bases spanning the gap. The germline V gene encodes CDR1 KGHSH and CDR2 LQKENI.

The clonotype originates from a woman between 18 and 29 years old with type 1 diabetes. Sequences were obtained from naive CD4+ T cells from blood. The chain links TRBV18 to TRBJ1-1, with a possible D match to TRBD1 (5 bases). This CDR3 reads CASSPPGRVREAFF. The CDR3 DNA reads as TGTGCCAGCTCACCACCGGGCAGGGTCCGTGAAGCTTTCTTT.